Below, 30 T cell receptor beta chains from the same sample are listed, as sequenced in a study of prognosis after radiotherapy for stage I lung cancer (dated by TCRdb to the early 2020s). Sequencing was performed on an Illumina HiSeq 3000. Two rounds of multiplex PCR on genomic DNA were used to amplify the TCR beta CDR3 region. The first PCR round used primers specific to each TRBV and TRBJ gene, and the primer sequences were filed in Chinese patent CN105087789A. TCRdb applied fastp at Q25 and MiXCR to the public reads, then kept only in-frame beta chains. Entries are consolidated by CDR3 protein sequence, retaining the most common genes and DNA. The sample table contains about 30,000 distinct CDR3 sequences; only one count was recorded for about half of them. Approximately 15% of the sample belongs to the ten largest clones. The starting material was PBMCs, obtained before or after stereotactic body radiation therapy (not recorded which). Receptor source: a donor over 45 with non-small cell lung cancer.

In this sample, this clonotype turned up many times. This chain links TRBV7-9 with TRBJ2-5, with 9 bases that match TRBD2. The CDR3 runs 13 residues. Trimming at V came to 4 bases and at J to 4 bases, leaving 1 base not matched to a gene. From germline, CDR1 is SEHNR and CDR2 FQNEAQ (reference sequence). CDR3 coding DNA: TGTGCCAGCAGCTCTAGCGGGATAGAGACCCAGTACTTC. As protein: CASSSSGIETQYF.

This clonotype is categorized as medium-sized. The chain recombines TRBV24-1 with TRBJ2-7; no firm D call. CDR1 and CDR2 (germline): KGHDR, SFDVKD. The ends were cut back, 3 bases at V and 3 bases at J, with 8 bases in the middle. The CDR3 contains 13 residues. CDR3 sequence reads: CATSDAWDYEQYF. In nucleotides, the CDR3 is TGTGCCACCAGTGATGCCTGGGACTACGAGCAGTACTTC.

The chain links TRBV7-9 to TRBJ1-1; possible D gene TRBD1, 6 bases. The CDR3 totals 15 residues. CDR1 SEHNR and CDR2 FQNEAQ come from the germline V gene (reference sequence). V lost 2 bases, J lost 7 bases, and 17 bases lay in between. CDR3 protein: CASSLSFTGWGEAFF. The CDR3 DNA reads TGTGCCAGCAGCTTATCCTTTACAGGGTGGGGTGAAGCTTTCTTT.

This clonotype was detected many times. The rearrangement uses TRBV7-2 and TRBJ2-5, with 14 nucleotides matching TRBD2. This CDR3 is built from 17 residues. Germline V gives CDR1 SGHTA, CDR2 FQGNSA. Losses at the gene ends were 0 bases for V and 5 bases for J; bases not matched to a gene: 5. CDR3 region: CASSLARLAGGQETQYF. Written as DNA, the CDR3 is TGTGCCAGCAGCTTAGCGCGACTAGCGGGAGGGCAGGAGACCCAGTACTTC.

V and J are TRBV7-3 and TRBJ2-3, with 12 nucleotides matching TRBD2. Germline CDR1 SGHTA, CDR2 FQGTGA. The CDR3 covers 15 residues. Trimming at V came to 4 bases and at J to 6 bases, leaving 5 bases not matched to a gene. DNA of the CDR3: TGTGCCAGCAGCTGGGGACTAGCGGGCGGTGATACGCAGTATTTT. Its translation: CASSWGLAGGDTQYF.

At least ten counts were recorded for this clonotype. The chain combines TRBV28 with TRBJ2-3; 8 nucleotides align to TRBD1. The germline gives CDR1 MDHEN, CDR2 SYDVKM. The V segment lost 3 bases and the J segment 1 base; nucleotides outside the gene matches: 9. The CDR3 spans 17 residues. In DNA form, the CDR3 reads TGTGCCAGCAGTTTTTCCTGGGTGGACAGGGGCACAGATACGCAGTATTTT. Amino acid sequence: CASSFSWVDRGTDTQYF. Supplemented by reference TRBV28 and TRBJ2-3, the full variable domain reads DVKVTQSSRYLVKRTGEKVFLECVQDMDHENMFWYRQDPGLGLRLIYFSYDVKMKEKGDIPEGYSVSREKKERFSLILESASTNQTSMYLCASSFSWVDRGTDTQYFGPGTRLTVL.

In regard to this clonotype: A far larger clone is one nucleotide away, so this likely arose from a read error. V gene TRBV12-3 or TRBV12-4 combines with J gene TRBJ1-3; D unclear. V gave up 6 bases and J gave up 0 bases, with 6 bases separating them. The CDR3 length is 13 residues. CDR3: CASRQSSGNTIYF. In nucleotides, the CDR3 is TGTGCCAGCAGACAGAGCTCTGGAAACACCATATATTTT.

This clonotype has at least ten counts. The chain couples TRBV6-2 or TRBV6-3 to TRBJ2-1; a possible D gene is TRBD1 (5 bases). This CDR3 contains 13 residues. Germline values: CDR1 MNHEY, CDR2 SVGEGT. Trimming stripped 6 bases from V and 7 bases from J, with 13 bases between. The CDR3 DNA sequence: TGTGCCAGCAGAGCAGGGTCGTGGAATGAGCAGTTCTTC. Residues: CASRAGSWNEQFF.

The table lists this clonotype with many counts. This rearrangement joins TRBV5-6 to TRBJ2-7; the D is unclear. V lost 4 bases and J lost 5, with 13 bases in between. Germline V gene sequence: CDR1 SGHDT, CDR2 YYEEEE. The CDR3 spans 13 residues. As DNA, the CDR3 is TGTGCCAGCAGCGCCGGTTTCGCCCACGAGCAGTACTTC. Amino acids: CASSAGFAHEQYF.

This chain links TRBV24-1 with TRBJ2-1; D is perhaps TRBD1 (6 bases). V dropped 2 bases and J dropped 13 bases, with 11 bases sitting between them. Per germline, CDR1 KGHDR and CDR2 SFDVKD. There are 12 residues in the CDR3. The CDR3 DNA reads TGTGCCACCAGTGATTACCGGGACAAACAGTTCTTC. Translation: CATSDYRDKQFF.

Comments on this clonotype: It is likely a read error: a sequence one base away is far more abundant. The chain uses TRBV28 and TRBJ2-3; D unclear. Trimming cost V 6 bases and J 2 bases, with 18 bases left between them. The CDR3 covers 16 residues. Germline V lookup: CDR1 MDHEN, CDR2 SYDVKM. The CDR3 spells CASSPGSHFLTDTQYF. CDR3 nucleotides: TGTGCCAGCAGCCCGGGCTCTCACTTCCTCACAGATACGCAGTATTTT.

This clonotype was counted ten times or more. This chain links TRBV7-2 with TRBJ1-6; possibly TRBD1 for D (5 bases). Deletions cut 5 bases from V and 10 bases from J, with 12 bases between. The CDR3 extends over 13 amino acids. Germline V CDR1 and CDR2: SGHTA, FQGNSA. The CDR3 loop reads CASSTGFLSPLHF. The CDR3 nucleotides read TGTGCCAGCAGCACAGGTTTTTTGTCACCCCTCCACTTT. Filled out from reference TRBV7-2 and TRBJ1-6, the complete variable domain reads GAGVSQSPSNKVTEKGKDVELRCDPISGHTALYWYRQSLGQGLEFLIYFQGNSAPDKSGLPSDRFSAERTGGSVSTLTIQRTQQEDSAVYLCASSTGFLSPLHFGNGTRLTVT.

Many counts were recorded for this clonotype. The rearrangement joins TRBV19 to TRBJ2-5; TRBD1 aligns across 8 bases. Germline CDR1 reads LNHDA; CDR2 reads SQIVND (reference sequence). Trimming removed 5 bases from V and 5 bases from J; junction bases left unmatched: 7. This CDR3 spans 14 amino acids. CDR3 amino acids: CASSDRGGYETQYF. CDR3 coding DNA: TGTGCCAGTAGTGACAGGGGAGGTTACGAGACCCAGTACTTC.

As regards this clonotype: The conserved phenylalanine or tryptophan is not found at the CDR3 terminus, so this likely reflects a read error. V is TRBV12-3 or TRBV12-4 and J is TRBJ2-2, with 11 nucleotides matching TRBD2. The CDR3 is made up of 15 amino acids. The DNA of the CDR3 is TGTGCCAGCAGTCGACTAGCGGGAATCACCGGTGAGCTGTTTTCT. Protein: CASSRLAGITGELFS.

This sequence joins TRBV11-3 and TRBJ2-7; perhaps TRBD1 as D (5 bases). Germline V gene sequence: CDR1 SGHNT, CDR2 YENEEA. The CDR3 contains 13 residues. The CDR3 here is CDRSLGGASEQYF. The CDR3 DNA reads as TGTGACAGAAGCTTAGGTGGGGCCTCCGAGCAGTACTTC. Combining the CDR3 with reference TRBV11-3 and TRBJ2-7 gives the whole variable domain EAGVVQSPRYKIIEKKQPVAFWCNPISGHNTLYWYLQNLGQGPELLIRYENEEAVDDSQLPKDRFSAERLKGVDSTLKIQPAELGDSAVYLCDRSLGGASEQYFGPGTRLTVT.

Note on this clonotype: A far larger clone is off by one base, so a read error is likely. CDR3 nucleotides: TGTGCCAGCATCTCGACCCGAGTCGACAATGAGCAGTTCTTC. This sequence encodes CASISTRVDNEQFF. V usage is TRBV2 and J usage is TRBJ2-1, with D uncertain. In germline, CDR1 is SNHLY, CDR2 FYNNEI. The CDR3 is 14 amino acids. The V and J ends lost 7 bases and 5 bases respectively, with 15 bases between them.

This clonotype occurred many times. The chain uses TRBV4-1 and TRBJ2-7; D is unclear. Trimming shortened V by 4 bases and J by 5 bases, and 18 bases separated the two germline ends. From germline, CDR1 is MGHRA and CDR2 YSYEKL. The CDR3 length is 15 residues. CDR3 protein: CASSRQSRERDEQYF. The CDR3 DNA sequence: TGCGCCAGCAGCCGGCAGTCACGCGAACGGGACGAGCAGTACTTC.

This clonotype is labeled as medium-sized (0.01 to 0.1%). The V call is TRBV20-1, the J call TRBJ2-1; 8 bases are shared with TRBD1. Germline trimming cut 3 bases from V and 6 bases from J; bases unmatched to any gene: 7. There are 14 residues in the CDR3. Germline lookup yields CDR1 DFQATT and CDR2 SNEGSKA (reference sequence). The CDR3 reads CSASMGTGLNEQFF. The CDR3 bases are TGCAGTGCTAGCATGGGGACAGGTCTCAATGAGCAGTTCTTC.

This chain connects TRBV9 to TRBJ2-7; D is unclear. Trimming pared 4 bases from V and 5 bases from J, leaving 22 bases between. Germline V gives CDR1 SGDLS, CDR2 YYNGEE. The CDR3 runs 16 residues. CDR3 protein: CASSLYIGTNGNEQYF. CDR3 bases: TGTGCCAGCAGCTTATACATCGGAACAAATGGAAACGAGCAGTACTTC.

V gene TRBV2 combines with J gene TRBJ1-1; no definite D call. The CDR3 runs to 13 residues. Germline V gene sequence: CDR1 SNHLY, CDR2 FYNNEI. The ends were cut back, 6 bases at V and 1 base at J, with 9 bases in the middle. The CDR3 DNA is TGTGCCAGCAGGACTACAAGGAACACTGAAGCTTTCTTT. This codes for CASRTTRNTEAFF.

This clonotype was seen many times. V and J are TRBV7-9 and TRBJ2-2; D is unclear. V was trimmed by 5 bases and J by 6 bases, leaving 10 bases between them. This CDR3 region has 13 residues. Per the germline V gene, CDR1 is SEHNR and CDR2 is FQNEAQ (reference sequence). The CDR3 protein is CASSEWGSGELFF. CDR3 nucleotides: TGTGCCAGCAGCGAATGGGGATCCGGGGAGCTGTTTTTT.

There are many counts of this clonotype. V is TRBV6-1 and J is TRBJ2-5; D may be TRBD1 or TRBD2 (7 bases each). Trimming left V 1 base short and J 9 bases short, with 18 bases between. The CDR3 is 15 residues long. Germline lookup yields CDR1 MNHNS and CDR2 SASEGT. The CDR3 region is CASSEDLGRQGAQYF. In nucleotides, the CDR3 is TGTGCCAGCAGTGAAGACCTCGGGAGGCAGGGGGCCCAGTACTTC.

This clonotype has only a few counts. A much larger clone lies one base from this, so it may be a read error. This chain links TRBV12-3 or TRBV12-4 with TRBJ1-5; D is perhaps TRBD1 (6 bases). There are 15 residues in the CDR3. V was cut by 1 base and J by 5 bases, with 12 bases left in between. CDR3 coding DNA: TGTGCCAGCAGTTTAGGGGACACGGGAGATCAGCCCCAGCATTTT. This codes for CASSLGDTGDQPQHF.

Points on this clonotype: A clone one base away is much larger, so this may be a read error. The rearrangement joins TRBV9 to TRBJ2-5, with 8 bases lining up with TRBD1. The CDR3 covers 16 residues. The V gene's germline CDR1 is SGDLS and CDR2 YYNGEE. With 6 bases clipped from V and 4 bases from J, the junction kept 14 bases outside the gene matches. CDR3 amino acids: CASTANPAGGPETQYF. The CDR3 DNA reads TGTGCCAGCACCGCTAACCCGGCAGGGGGCCCAGAGACCCAGTACTTC.

As to this clonotype: A read error may account for a junction end that differs from germline. The gene calls are TRBV11-3 and TRBJ2-1, with 10 nucleotides matching TRBD2. Germline V gene data show CDR1 as SGHNT and CDR2 as YENEEA. The CDR3 loop spans 16 amino acids. The CDR3 bases are TGTGCCAGTAGCTTAGGGGCTAGCGGGAGTTCAGTTGAGCAGTTCTTC. Amino acids: CASSLGASGSSVEQFF.

Comment on this clonotype: A much larger clone differs by one base, so this may be a read error. This chain connects TRBV27 to TRBJ1-1; D gene unclear. This CDR3 is built from 15 residues. Looked up from germline, CDR1 is MNHEY and CDR2 is SMNVEV (reference sequence). V was trimmed by 5 bases and J by 4 bases, leaving 17 bases between them. DNA of the CDR3: TGTGCCAGCAGTCCCGTCAGGTTTTGGGGCACTGAAGCTTTCTTT. Residues: CASSPVRFWGTEAFF.

Ten or more counts support this clonotype. The chain employs TRBV7-3 and TRBJ1-1; weak D call: TRBD1 (5 bases). The germline V and J ends were trimmed by 2 bases and 5 bases, with 12 bases remaining between them. This CDR3 has 14 residues. Germline lookup yields CDR1 SGHTA and CDR2 FQGTGA. CDR3 region: CASSLDRGGTEAFF. The CDR3 DNA sequence: TGTGCCAGCAGCTTAGACCGGGGCGGAACTGAAGCTTTCTTT.

The sample holds many counts of this clonotype. The rearrangement joins TRBV12-3 or TRBV12-4 to TRBJ2-3; 9 nucleotides align to TRBD2. The ends lost 6 bases at V and 4 bases at J; junction bases unmatched: 8. CDR3 length: 15 amino acids. The CDR3 spells CASRLLAGASDTQYF. CDR3 nucleotides: TGTGCCAGCAGACTTTTAGCGGGAGCATCAGATACGCAGTATTTT.

This chain links TRBV19 with TRBJ1-3; D is perhaps TRBD1 (5 bases). V was pared by 6 bases and J by 0 bases, with 15 bases between. Germline V CDR1 and CDR2: LNHDA, SQIVND (reference sequence). The CDR3 runs to 16 residues. For the CDR3, the DNA is TGTGCCAGTAGCGACCCCGGGACGAACTCTGGAAACACCATATATTTT. Amino acid sequence: CASSDPGTNSGNTIYF.

There are many counts of this clonotype. This chain links TRBV12-3 or TRBV12-4 with TRBJ1-5; D remains ambiguous. This CDR3 contains 13 residues. Between the trimmed V and J ends, which lost 4 bases and 0 bases, there was a span of 4 bases. The CDR3 region has the DNA TGTGCCAGCAGTTGGGGTAGCAATCAGCCCCAGCATTTT. This sequence encodes CASSWGSNQPQHF.